This T cell receptor beta chain emerged from a study of CD8 T cells in ankylosing spondylitis. Study results and limitations: What appeared characteristic of ankylosing spondylitis blood was a TCR beta motif of about eight highly homologous variants. Researchers report that disease-linked clones proved CD8+ and relatively rare in peripheral blood. Earlier reports found some motif variants in synovial fluid and blood in reactive arthritis.

Molecular-barcoded quantitative 5'-RACE produced these TCR beta libraries. A single record per CDR3 protein comes from TCRdb applying MiXCR to the 5' RACE reads. Of around 250,000 distinct CDR3 sequences listed, 30% to 35% are singletons. This clonotype was counted a single time. Its antigen remains unidentified. The CDR3 has 13 residues. Trimming cost V 5 bases and J 5 bases, with 13 bases left between them. Germline assignment: CDR1 SNHLY and CDR2 FYNNEI. Material for sequencing was blood, either unsorted or a sorted T cell fraction (not recorded which). This sequence was found in a male donor with ankylosing spondylitis or in good health (not recorded which). This rearrangement joins TRBV2 to TRBJ2-7, with a tentative D call TRBD1 (6 bases). CDR3 sequence (DNA): TGTGCCAGCAGTCAGACAGGTCGCGACGAGCAGTACTTC. Its translation is CASSQTGRDEQYF.